This passage covers 29 T cell receptor beta chains from one sample sequenced in a study of shared clonotypes between healthy human individuals. Only in-frame clones appear in the TCRdb table, and some are missing; sequencing was by immunoSEQ multiplex PCR. The sample lists roughly 2.4 million clones, approximately 95% seen once, with around 0.13% in the top ten. The sample comprised naive CD4+ T cells sorted from blood. Subset: CD45RA+ positively selected. The receptors shown here come from a man between 18 and 35 years old in good health.

This sequence joins TRBV6-6 and TRBJ1-3; no firm D call. V gave up 10 bases and J gave up 4 bases, with 14 bases separating them. Germline V CDR1 and CDR2: MNHNY, SVGAGI (reference sequence). The CDR3 contains 13 residues. CDR3 sequence (DNA): TGTGCCACTGGAAGGGCGGAAGGAAACACCATATATTTT. Its translation is CATGRAEGNTIYF.

The rearrangement uses TRBV4-1 and TRBJ2-7; 9 bases match TRBD2. The CDR3 runs 14 residues. V trimming: 4 bases; J trimming: 3 bases; junction bases outside the gene matches: 4. In germline, CDR1 is MGHRA, CDR2 YSYEKL. Written as DNA, the CDR3 is TGCGCCAGCAGCCGACTAGCGGTGGTCTACGAGCAGTACTTC. Translated: CASSRLAVVYEQYF.

The chain carries TRBV7-2 and TRBJ1-6, with D tentatively TRBD1 (6 bases). The CDR3 is 15 amino acids. V was pared by 3 bases and J by 6 bases, with 12 bases between. Germline V gene data show CDR1 as SGHTA and CDR2 as FQGNSA. The CDR3 DNA follows: TGTGCCAGCAGCTTGCAAGGGGGGCCTAATTCACCCCTCCACTTT. This sequence encodes CASSLQGGPNSPLHF.

This chain connects TRBV19 to TRBJ2-7; possibly TRBD2 for D (5 bases). V gave up 4 bases and J gave up 6 bases, with 19 bases separating them. Germline CDR1 and CDR2: LNHDA and SQIVND (reference sequence). This CDR3 contains 15 residues. CDR3 residues: CASSNEGMGLVEQYF. CDR3 in DNA: TGTGCCAGTAGTAACGAGGGTATGGGCCTAGTCGAGCAGTACTTC.

The genes are TRBV4-2 and TRBJ2-7, with 8 bases matching TRBD1. Germline CDR1 reads LGHNA; CDR2 reads YNFKEQ. The V gene end was trimmed by 3 bases and the J gene end by 2 bases; junction bases not matched to a gene: 3. CDR3 size: 14 residues. This CDR3 is CASSQTGDAYEQYF. The CDR3 coding sequence is TGTGCCAGCAGCCAGACAGGGGATGCCTACGAGCAGTACTTC.

The genes are TRBV11-2 and TRBJ2-7, with D tentatively TRBD1 or TRBD2 (5 bases each). This CDR3 region has 12 residues. Trimming shortened V by 2 bases and J by 6 bases, and 8 bases separated the two germline ends. Germline lookup yields CDR1 SGHAT and CDR2 FQNNGV. The CDR3 nucleotides read TGTGCCAGCAGCTTACAGGGACGCGAGCAGTACTTC. This codes for CASSLQGREQYF.

As to this clone: Other DNA sequences in the sample encode the same CDR3. The CDR3 loop is CASSGDRATNEKLFF. DNA for the CDR3: TGCGCCAGCAGCGGGGACAGGGCAACTAATGAAAAACTGTTTTTT. The chain links TRBV5-1 to TRBJ1-4; 9 nucleotides align to TRBD1. J lost 0 bases, V lost 4 bases, and 1 base had no gene match. Germline CDR1 and CDR2: SGHRS and YFSETQ. The length of the CDR3 is 15 residues.

The chain uses TRBV30 and TRBJ2-3, with 12 bases identical to TRBD2. V shed 3 bases, J shed 10 bases, and the junction held 14 bases outside the gene matches. This CDR3 has 16 residues. In germline, CDR1 is GTSNPN, CDR2 SVGIG (reference sequence). The CDR3 spells CAWRSSGRASKGSQYF. The CDR3 nucleotides are TGTGCCTGGAGATCTAGCGGGAGGGCCAGTAAGGGATCGCAGTATTTT.

This clone was detected only a few times. J is TRBJ1-6 and V is TRBV10-1; possibly TRBD1 for D (6 bases). This CDR3 contains 13 residues. The V end lost 6 bases, the J end lost 10 bases, and 13 bases lay between the germline ends. Germline CDR1 reads WNHNN; CDR2 reads SYGVQD (reference sequence). The CDR3 DNA sequence: TGCGCCAGCAGCTACGGACAGTTCTCACCCCTCCACTTT. This encodes CASSYGQFSPLHF.

The chain combines TRBV2 with TRBJ1-2; D is possibly TRBD1 (6 bases). Trimming took off 7 bases at V and 5 bases at J, with 14 bases between the two ends. This CDR3 has 13 amino acids. Germline V CDR1 and CDR2: SNHLY, FYNNEI. The CDR3 is CASNTGILYGYTF. In DNA, the CDR3 is TGTGCCAGCAACACAGGGATACTTTATGGCTACACCTTC.

The J gene is TRBJ2-4, the V gene TRBV11-1; D is unclear. V was trimmed by 1 base and J by 2 bases, leaving 12 bases between them. The CDR3 is 16 amino acids. The germline V gene encodes CDR1 SGHAT and CDR2 FQDESV (reference sequence). DNA for the CDR3: TGTGCCAGCAGCTTAGAGTTCGGATGGCCCAAAAACATTCAGTACTTC. Translation gives CASSLEFGWPKNIQYF.

The chain employs TRBV5-1 and TRBJ1-5, with TRBD1 identical over 7 bases. The CDR3 has 13 amino acids. The germline gives CDR1 SGHRS, CDR2 YFSETQ. Losses at the gene ends were 4 bases for V and 5 bases for J; bases not matched to a gene: 3. The CDR3 sequence is CASSPDRDQPQHF. CDR3 sequence (DNA): TGCGCCAGCAGCCCCGACAGGGATCAGCCCCAGCATTTT.

This clone is a singleton in its sample. This sequence joins TRBV6-1 and TRBJ1-2; D possibly corresponds to TRBD1 (5 bases). The CDR3 consists of 14 residues. The V gene's germline CDR1 is MNHNS and CDR2 SASEGT. The germline V and J ends were trimmed by 2 bases and 3 bases, with 10 bases remaining between them. CDR3 bases: TGTGCCAGCAGTGAACCGGGACCGTACTATGGCTACACCTTC. As protein: CASSEPGPYYGYTF.

This rearrangement joins TRBV18 to TRBJ2-1; D is uncertain. V shed 0 bases and J shed 9 bases, with 12 bases lying between them. The CDR3 totals 14 residues. Germline CDR1 is KGHSH and CDR2 is LQKENI. CDR3 DNA: TGTGCCAGCTCACCACCCATAGGTATCGGTGAGCAGTTCTTC. This sequence encodes CASSPPIGIGEQFF.

The rearrangement links TRBV25-1 to TRBJ2-7, with 9 positions matching TRBD1. In germline, CDR1 is MGHDK, CDR2 SYGVNS. V trimming: 3 bases; J trimming: 3 bases; junction bases outside the gene matches: 6. This CDR3 contains 15 residues. The CDR3 DNA reads as TGTGCCAGCAGTGAGACAGGGGGTAGGATCTACGAGCAGTACTTC. It codes for CASSETGGRIYEQYF.

The chain uses TRBV5-8 and TRBJ2-7, with TRBD1 identical over 11 bases. The CDR3 has 13 amino acids. Germline-derived CDR1 and CDR2 are SGHTS and YDEGEE. Unmatched junction bases numbered 4, after V lost 7 bases and J lost 4 bases. The CDR3 coding sequence is TGTGCCAGCGCGGACAGGGGGCATTACGAGCAGTACTTC. The encoded protein is CASADRGHYEQYF.

This clone showed up just a few times. The J gene is TRBJ2-3, the V gene TRBV29-1; 10 bases align to TRBD2. This CDR3 is 14 amino acids long. V lost 7 bases, J lost 0 bases, and 4 bases stayed unmatched. The germline V gene has CDR1 SQVTM and CDR2 ANQGSEA. CDR3 bases: TGCAGCGCCCAGCGGGAGGGAAGCACAGATACGCAGTATTTT. Its translation: CSAQREGSTDTQYF.

The chain carries TRBV6-1 and TRBJ1-3; D is unresolved. The germline V gene has CDR1 MNHNS and CDR2 SASEGT. This CDR3 comprises 14 residues. This chain's CDR3 is CASQLIFSGNTIYF. The CDR3 nucleotides read TGTGCATCACAACTGATTTTCTCTGGAAACACCATATATTTT.

This clone was observed once. This chain uses TRBV5-1 with TRBJ1-6; a weak D match, TRBD1 (5 bases). The length of the CDR3 is 15 residues. V was cut by 0 bases and J by 5 bases, with 9 bases left in between. Per the germline V gene, CDR1 is SGHRS and CDR2 is YFSETQ. Here the CDR3 DNA reads TGCGCCAGCAGCTTGGGGGGACGGAATAATTCACCCCTCCACTTT. Amino acids: CASSLGGRNNSPLHF.

The chain is built from TRBV21-1 and TRBJ1-4. TRBV21-1 has pseudogene status. The CDR3 contains 14 residues. Here the CDR3 reads CASRYRRTNEKLFF. The DNA of the CDR3 is TGTGCCAGCAGGTATCGGCGGACTAATGAAAAACTGTTTTTT.

The chain recombines TRBV15 with TRBJ2-7; no firm D call. The V end was cut by 7 bases, the J end by 3 bases, with 13 bases between. The CDR3 is 13 residues long. The V gene's germline CDR1 is LNHNV and CDR2 YYDKDF (reference sequence). CDR3 amino acids: CATIGQEFYEQYF. In DNA, the CDR3 is TGTGCCACCATCGGGCAGGAGTTCTACGAGCAGTACTTC.

This clone has a single count. The chain links TRBV7-2 to TRBJ2-7; 7 nucleotides align to TRBD2. The CDR3 contains 17 residues. J gave up 10 bases and V 1 base, and 19 bases lay outside the gene matches. The germline gives CDR1 SGHTA, CDR2 FQGNSA. CDR3: CASSLEKGRTRGSEQYF. The CDR3 nucleotides are TGTGCCAGCAGCTTAGAGAAAGGCCGGACTAGGGGTTCCGAACAGTACTTC.

Turning to this clone: Other DNA sequences in the same sample also yield this CDR3. The chain couples TRBV30 to TRBJ1-5; 9 nucleotides agree with TRBD1. The CDR3 contains 13 residues. The germline V gene encodes CDR1 GTSNPN and CDR2 SVGIG (reference sequence). Trimming cost V 0 bases and J 6 bases; bases outside gene matches: 0. CDR3 in amino acids: CAWSVTGGQPQHF. In nucleotides, the CDR3 is TGTGCCTGGAGTGTGACAGGGGGTCAGCCCCAGCATTTT.

The chain combines TRBV11-2 with TRBJ2-3, with 11 nucleotides matching TRBD1. The germline V gene encodes CDR1 SGHAT and CDR2 FQNNGV. The CDR3 covers 14 residues. The J segment lost 10 bases and the V segment lost 8 bases, leaving 11 bases of the junction unmatched. The CDR3 spells CASREDRGPGAQYF. As DNA, the CDR3 is TGTGCCAGCCGCGAGGACAGGGGGCCGGGGGCGCAGTATTTT.

J is TRBJ1-1 and V is TRBV5-1; D gene ambiguous. The ends were cut back, 0 bases at V and 4 bases at J, with 10 bases in the middle. The CDR3 is 14 residues long. Germline V gene sequence: CDR1 SGHRS, CDR2 YFSETQ. CDR3 DNA sequence: TGCGCCAGCAGCTTGGAGGGAGGAGCCACTGAAGCTTTCTTT. Protein product: CASSLEGGATEAFF.

The chain uses TRBV6-1 and TRBJ1-3, with a possible D match to TRBD1 (5 bases). The CDR3 has 14 amino acids. V was shortened by 7 bases and J by 0 bases, with 10 bases between the two germline ends. Germline V gene sequence: CDR1 MNHNS, CDR2 SASEGT. As DNA, the CDR3 is TGTGCCAGCACTGGGACGGTCTCTGGAAACACCATATATTTT. It specifies CASTGTVSGNTIYF.

V usage is TRBV7-3 and J usage is TRBJ2-7; possibly TRBD1 for D (6 bases). Trimming took 5 bases from V and 0 from J, leaving 11 bases between them. From germline, CDR1 is SGHTA and CDR2 FQGTGA. This CDR3 spans 14 amino acids. CDR3 nucleotide sequence: TGTGCCAGCAGCCCCGACAGGTACTCCTACGAGCAGTACTTC. Translating gives CASSPDRYSYEQYF. Drawing the rest from reference TRBV7-3 and TRBJ2-7, the complete variable domain is GAGVSQTPSNKVTEKGKYVELRCDPISGHTALYWYRQSLGQGPEFLIYFQGTGAADDSGLPNDRFFAVRPEGSVSTLKIQRTERGDSAVYLCASSPDRYSYEQYFGPGTRLTVT.

Concerning this clone itself: This CDR3 is also generated by other DNA sequences in the sample. This chain connects TRBV4-1 to TRBJ1-6; D uncertain. V shed 1 base and J shed 10 bases, with 2 bases lying between them. Germline V gene data show CDR1 as MGHRA and CDR2 as YSYEKL. This CDR3 region has 11 residues. In DNA, the CDR3 is TGCGCCAGCAGCCAAGGATCACCCCTCCACTTT. It is translated as CASSQGSPLHF.

A remark on this clone: The same CDR3 also results from other DNA sequences found in this sample. The chain recombines TRBV7-2 with TRBJ1-5, with unresolved D. V lost 0 bases, J lost 7 bases, and 7 bases lay in between. Germline CDR1 is SGHTA and CDR2 is FQGNSA. The CDR3 sequence is 13 residues long. The CDR3 loop reads CASSLASGQPQHF. The DNA of the CDR3 is TGTGCCAGCAGCTTAGCGTCGGGACAGCCCCAGCATTTT.